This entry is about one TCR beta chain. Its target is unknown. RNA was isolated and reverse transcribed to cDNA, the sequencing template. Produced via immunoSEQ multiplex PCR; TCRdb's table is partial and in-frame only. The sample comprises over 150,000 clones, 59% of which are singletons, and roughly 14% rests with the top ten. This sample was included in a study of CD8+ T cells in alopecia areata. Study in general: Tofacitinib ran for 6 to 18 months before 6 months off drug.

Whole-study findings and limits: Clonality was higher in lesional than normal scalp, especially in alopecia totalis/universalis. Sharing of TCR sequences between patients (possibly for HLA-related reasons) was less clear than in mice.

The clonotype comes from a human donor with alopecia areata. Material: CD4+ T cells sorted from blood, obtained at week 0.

CDR3 sequence reads: CASTKDSNNSPLHF. The DNA for the CDR3 is TGTGCCAGCACCAAGGACAGTAATAATTCACCCCTCCACTTT. The chain joins TRBV2 to TRBJ1-6, with a tentative D call TRBD1 (6 bases). This CDR3 contains 14 residues. Trimming cost V 7 bases and J 5 bases, with 12 bases left between them. Germline V gene data show CDR1 as SNHLY and CDR2 as FYNNEI.